One and the same sample provided the 30 T cell receptor beta chains below, sequenced in a study of naive and memory T cell subsets. The beta constant-region primer was an equimolar mix of two oligonucleotides covering TRBC1 and TRBC2. TCRdb itself ran the UMI-ligation and nested PCR reads through MiXCR, one entry per CDR3 protein. This sample has roughly 140,000 distinct CDR3 sequences, with 17% found just once. Sequenced: naive CD4+ T cells from blood. These receptors were taken from a human donor in good health.

This clonotype showed up just a few times. The rearrangement uses TRBV10-3 and TRBJ1-5; the match to TRBD1 covers 9 bases. Germline CDR1 and CDR2: ENHRY and SYGVKD. V gave up 5 bases and J gave up 3 bases; unmatched junction bases: 2. The CDR3 loop spans 14 amino acids. For the CDR3, the DNA is TGTGCCATCAGTCGGGACAGGGTCAATCAGCCCCAGCATTTT. Translating it yields CAISRDRVNQPQHF.

There are a few counts of this clonotype. The chain is built from TRBV7-2 and TRBJ2-7; 13 bases are shared with TRBD2. With 4 bases clipped from V and 5 bases from J, the junction kept 8 bases outside the gene matches. Germline loops: CDR1 SGHTA, CDR2 FQGNSA. CDR3 length equals 16 residues. The CDR3 DNA reads as TGTGCCAGCAGCTCAAGGACTAGCGGGAGCGTCCACGAGCAGTACTTC. Translating it yields CASSSRTSGSVHEQYF.

This clonotype has just a few counts. The chain employs TRBV29-1 and TRBJ2-1, with 12 bases identical to TRBD2. The germline V gene encodes CDR1 SQVTM and CDR2 ANQGSEA. CDR3 length equals 16 residues. V lost 4 bases, J lost 8 bases, and 12 bases stayed unmatched. The DNA for the CDR3 is TGCAGCGTTGGCCACACGGCGAGGACTAGCGGGGATGAGCAGTTCTTC. As protein: CSVGHTARTSGDEQFF.

The chain links TRBV15 to TRBJ2-5; D remains unclear. This CDR3 spans 15 amino acids. The germline V gene encodes CDR1 LNHNV and CDR2 YYDKDF (reference sequence). Trimming stripped 3 bases from V and 2 bases from J, with 13 bases between. CDR3: CATSRTSGCQETQYF. CDR3 coding DNA: TGTGCCACCAGCAGGACTTCAGGATGTCAAGAGACCCAGTACTTC.

This clonotype was found once. A read error is possible here, since a much larger clone lies one base away. The CDR3 region has the DNA TGCAGCGTTGTAGATAGCAATCAGCTCCAGCATTTT. Translation: CSVVDSNQLQHF. The V and J genes are TRBV29-1 and TRBJ1-5; no reliable D call. CDR1 is SQVTM, CDR2 ANQGSEA, per germline. The CDR3 is 12 residues long.

This clonotype has just a few counts. The rearrangement joins TRBV2 to TRBJ1-6, with 8 bases fitting TRBD1. V lost 5 bases, J lost 7 bases, and 7 bases stayed unmatched. In germline, CDR1 is SNHLY, CDR2 FYNNEI. The CDR3 is 15 residues long. The CDR3 loop is CASSKSGQGNSPLHF. Here the CDR3 DNA reads TGTGCCAGCAGTAAGAGCGGACAGGGCAATTCACCCCTCCACTTT. The entire variable domain, with the rest obtained from reference TRBV2 and TRBJ1-6, is as follows: EPEVTQTPSHQVTQMGQEVILRCVPISNHLYFYWYRQILGQKVEFLVSFYNNEISEKSEIFDDQFSVERPDGSNFTLKIRSTKLEDSAMYFCASSKSGQGNSPLHFGNGTRLTVT.

This clonotype was picked up a small number of times. CDR3 nucleotides: TGTGCCAGCAGTGACAACAGGGGCGGTCAGCCCCAGCATTTT. It codes for CASSDNRGGQPQHF. This chain joins TRBV2 and TRBJ1-5; 7 bases fit TRBD1. J lost 6 bases, V lost 3 bases, and 5 bases had no gene match. The CDR3 runs to 14 residues. Germline values: CDR1 SNHLY, CDR2 FYNNEI.

The chain links TRBV6-5 to TRBJ2-7; D not resolved. CDR1 is MNHEY, CDR2 SVGAGI, per germline. V was trimmed by 3 bases and J by 1 base, leaving 10 bases between them. This CDR3 is 14 amino acids long. The CDR3, as DNA: TGTGCCAGCAGTTATGGCTTCCCATCCTACGAGCAGTACTTC. Encoded protein: CASSYGFPSYEQYF.

This clonotype was counted only a few times. This chain connects TRBV20-1 to TRBJ2-2; no firm D call. Germline lookup yields CDR1 DFQATT and CDR2 SNEGSKA (reference sequence). Trimming took 6 bases from V and 2 from J, leaving 10 bases between them. The CDR3 is 13 residues long. The CDR3 region has the DNA TGCAGTGCCCCGCTCCTAAACACCGGGGAGCTGTTTTTT. Protein: CSAPLLNTGELFF.

This clonotype was picked up many times. This chain joins TRBV10-3 and TRBJ2-1; 7 nucleotides match TRBD2. After removal of 8 bases from V and 3 bases from J, the junction contained 4 bases not matched to a gene. The CDR3 extends over 13 amino acids. The germline gives CDR1 ENHRY, CDR2 SYGVKD. CDR3 sequence reads: CAIRGGGYNEQFF. CDR3 nucleotide sequence: TGTGCCATCCGAGGCGGGGGCTACAATGAGCAGTTCTTC.

This clonotype was seen a few times. The chain employs TRBV12-3 or TRBV12-4 and TRBJ1-4, with D uncertain. Deletions cut 1 base from V and 10 bases from J, with 4 bases between. The CDR3 loop spans 11 amino acids. This CDR3 reads CASSLGGKLFF. DNA of the CDR3: TGTGCCAGCAGTTTAGGCGGAAAACTGTTTTTT.

The chain combines TRBV20-1 with TRBJ2-2; no clear D. Trimming stripped 1 base from V and 1 base from J, with 10 bases between. Germline values: CDR1 DFQATT, CDR2 SNEGSKA (reference sequence). The CDR3 consists of 15 residues. CDR3 protein: CSARAGLGNTGELFF. In DNA, the CDR3 is TGCAGTGCTAGAGCCGGCCTGGGGAACACCGGGGAGCTGTTTTTT.

The chain employs TRBV27 and TRBJ2-7; 8 bases map to TRBD2. The germline V gene has CDR1 MNHEY and CDR2 SMNVEV (reference sequence). The trim removed 4 bases at V and 5 bases at J, leaving 4 bases unmatched. The CDR3 covers 13 residues. The CDR3 reads CASSSREGDEQYF. CDR3 nucleotide sequence: TGTGCCAGCAGTTCACGGGAGGGGGACGAGCAGTACTTC.

This sequence joins TRBV12-3 or TRBV12-4 and TRBJ2-1, with 8 nucleotides matching TRBD2. This CDR3 is 13 amino acids long. V lost 3 bases to trimming and J lost 9 bases; unmatched junction nucleotides: 4. This chain's CDR3 is CASSLFAGGEQFF. In DNA, the CDR3 is TGTGCCAGCAGTTTGTTCGCGGGAGGTGAGCAGTTCTTC.

This chain uses TRBV12-3 or TRBV12-4 with TRBJ2-7, with 8 positions matching TRBD2. This CDR3 region has 14 residues. V lost 6 bases to trimming and J lost 2 bases; unmatched junction nucleotides: 6. CDR3 amino acids: CASRKSGSPYEQYF. The CDR3 DNA sequence: TGTGCCAGCAGGAAGAGCGGGAGCCCCTACGAGCAGTACTTC.

The gene calls are TRBV20-1 and TRBJ2-2; 8 nucleotides agree with TRBD1. V shed 0 bases, J shed 5 bases, and the junction held 5 bases outside the gene matches. The CDR3 has 15 residues. From germline, CDR1 is DFQATT and CDR2 SNEGSKA (reference sequence). Written as DNA, the CDR3 is TGCAGTGCTAGAGATTCAGGGGGCGCGACCGGGGAGCTGTTTTTT. Translation gives CSARDSGGATGELFF.

This clonotype turned up a few times. The rearrangement joins TRBV7-2 to TRBJ2-5; TRBD2 matches at 7 bases. CDR1 and CDR2 from the germline V gene are SGHTA and FQGNSA. There are 13 residues in the CDR3. J lost 5 bases, V lost 3 bases, and 3 bases had no gene match. The CDR3 region has the DNA TGTGCCAGCAGCTTCGGACTAGGGGAGACCCAGTACTTC. Translation gives CASSFGLGETQYF.

In its sample, this clonotype was seen many times. The CDR3: CSAKQGAETQYF. In nucleotides, the CDR3 is TGCAGTGCTAAACAGGGGGCAGAGACCCAGTACTTC. The chain joins TRBV20-1 to TRBJ2-5; 9 positions match TRBD1. V lost 4 bases to trimming and J lost 4 bases; unmatched junction nucleotides: 1. Germline V CDR1 and CDR2: DFQATT, SNEGSKA (reference sequence). The CDR3 runs 12 residues.

This clonotype was seen a few times. The chain recombines TRBV2 with TRBJ2-1; TRBD1 agrees at 7 bases. The CDR3 length is 16 residues. The germline V gene encodes CDR1 SNHLY and CDR2 FYNNEI. V lost 6 bases and J lost 4; bases outside the gene matches: 12. The CDR3 nucleotides read TGTGCCAGCAGAGGGGACAGCTTTCTTTCATACAATGAGCAGTTCTTC. Encoded protein: CASRGDSFLSYNEQFF.

The chain carries TRBV30 and TRBJ1-6, with 7 bases aligning to TRBD1. The CDR3 covers 12 residues. Germline lookup yields CDR1 GTSNPN and CDR2 SVGIG (reference sequence). The junction had 1 base not matched to a gene; V was cut back by 5 bases and J by 6 bases. Here the CDR3 DNA reads TGTGCCTGGCAGGGGGGTAATTCACCCCTCCACTTT. This translates into CAWQGGNSPLHF.

The chain joins TRBV6-6 to TRBJ1-5; a possible D gene is TRBD1 (6 bases). V lost 5 bases and J lost 10, with 18 bases in between. CDR3 size: 14 residues. Germline-derived CDR1 and CDR2 are MNHNY and SVGAGI (reference sequence). CDR3 sequence: CASSKPGHQSPQHF. CDR3 DNA: TGTGCCAGCAGTAAACCGGGACACCAATCCCCCCAGCATTTT.

The chain couples TRBV30 to TRBJ2-7; D not resolved. With 4 bases removed from V and 3 bases from J, the gap between germline ends came to 13 bases. The CDR3 consists of 13 residues. Germline V gives CDR1 GTSNPN, CDR2 SVGIG (reference sequence). As DNA, the CDR3 is TGTGCCTGGAAGCGTGGGCCCGGCTACGAGCAGTACTTC. Amino acid sequence: CAWKRGPGYEQYF.

There are a few counts of this clonotype. The rearrangement uses TRBV6-5 and TRBJ1-4, with 7 nucleotides matching TRBD1. This CDR3 is built from 13 residues. V lost 5 bases and J lost 7; bases outside the gene matches: 4. Germline-derived CDR1 and CDR2 are MNHEY and SVGAGI. The chain's CDR3 is CASSQTGSEKLFF. The CDR3 region has the DNA TGTGCCAGCAGTCAGACAGGGTCTGAAAAACTGTTTTTT.

This chain joins TRBV11-1 and TRBJ2-1, with 7 nucleotides matching TRBD2. This CDR3 is built from 16 residues. Germline assignment: CDR1 SGHAT and CDR2 FQDESV (reference sequence). The trim removed 2 bases at V and 10 bases at J, leaving 14 bases unmatched. The CDR3 DNA reads TGTGCCAGCAGCTTACCGGCGGGCCTGGCGGGAGCGGAGCAGTTCTTC. Translated, it gives CASSLPAGLAGAEQFF.

This clonotype was seen at least ten times. The CDR3 DNA reads TGTGCCAGCAGCCCCCGGAGGGACTTAAATGAGCAGTTCTTC. As protein: CASSPRRDLNEQFF. The V gene is TRBV7-9, the J gene TRBJ2-1, with D tentatively TRBD2 (6 bases). The V end was cut by 5 bases, the J end by 7 bases, with 15 bases between. The V gene's germline CDR1 is SEHNR and CDR2 FQNEAQ (reference sequence). The CDR3 totals 14 residues.

This clonotype showed up just a few times. The chain carries TRBV29-1 and TRBJ2-1, with 9 positions matching TRBD1. This CDR3 region has 12 residues. Trimming took 6 bases from V and 7 from J; bases not matched to a gene: 4. Germline-derived CDR1 and CDR2 are SQVTM and ANQGSEA. The CDR3 DNA follows: TGCAGCGTGACCGGGACAGGGAATGAGCAGTTCTTC. It specifies CSVTGTGNEQFF.

A remark on this clonotype: Its ends do not fully match the called genes, so a read error is possible. The chain couples TRBV19 to TRBJ2-2; the match to TRBD2 covers 7 bases. There are 15 residues in the CDR3. Germline V gene sequence: CDR1 LNHDA, CDR2 SQIVND (reference sequence). CDR3 DNA: TGTGTCAGTATCACTCCTAGCGGGAACACCGGGGAGCTGTTTTTT. Its translation: CVSITPSGNTGELFF.

There are a few counts of this clonotype. The genes are TRBV7-2 and TRBJ2-7, with 8 positions matching TRBD1. V lost 5 bases to trimming and J lost 0 bases; unmatched junction nucleotides: 6. The CDR3 spans 15 residues. CDR1 and CDR2 from the germline V gene are SGHTA and FQGNSA. In nucleotides, the CDR3 is TGTGCCAGCAGCGCCGGGACAGGATACTCCTACGAGCAGTACTTC. It yields the protein CASSAGTGYSYEQYF. Drawing the rest from reference TRBV7-2 and TRBJ2-7, the complete variable domain is GAGVSQSPSNKVTEKGKDVELRCDPISGHTALYWYRQSLGQGLEFLIYFQGNSAPDKSGLPSDRFSAERTGGSVSTLTIQRTQQEDSAVYLCASSAGTGYSYEQYFGPGTRLTVT.

The chain carries TRBV6-5 and TRBJ2-7; 8 nucleotides line up with TRBD2. CDR1 is MNHEY and CDR2 is SVGAGI in the germline V gene. The CDR3 sequence is 16 residues long. Trimming cost V 6 bases and J 0 bases; bases outside gene matches: 10. This chain's CDR3 is CASRTLAGASSYEQYF. CDR3 DNA: TGTGCCAGCAGAACTCTAGCGGGTGCTAGCTCCTACGAGCAGTACTTC.

In this sample, this clonotype turned up a few times. The rearrangement uses TRBV10-3 and TRBJ2-3; no clear D. Germline values: CDR1 ENHRY, CDR2 SYGVKD. This CDR3 is built from 12 residues. V lost 8 bases to trimming and J lost 4 bases, with 10 bases between them. The CDR3 nucleotides are TGTGCCATCCAAGGGTCCGCAGATACGCAGTATTTT. Protein: CAIQGSADTQYF.